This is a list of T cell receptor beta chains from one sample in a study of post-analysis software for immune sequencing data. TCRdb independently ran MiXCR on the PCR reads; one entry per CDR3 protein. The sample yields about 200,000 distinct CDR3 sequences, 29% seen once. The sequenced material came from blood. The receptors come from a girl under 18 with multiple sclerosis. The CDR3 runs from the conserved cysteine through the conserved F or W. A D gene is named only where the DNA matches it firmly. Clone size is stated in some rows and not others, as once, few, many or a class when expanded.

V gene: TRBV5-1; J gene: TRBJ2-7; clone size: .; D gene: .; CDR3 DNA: TGCGCCAGCAGCTTTTTGTGGGGCCGGACGGGCGACTCCTACGAGCAGTACTTC; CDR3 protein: CASSFLWGRTGDSYEQYF
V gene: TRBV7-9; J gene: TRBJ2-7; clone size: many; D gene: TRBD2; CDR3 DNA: TGTGCCAGCATCCGTAGCGGGGGGGCGTACGAGCAGTACTTC; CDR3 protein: CASIRSGGAYEQYF
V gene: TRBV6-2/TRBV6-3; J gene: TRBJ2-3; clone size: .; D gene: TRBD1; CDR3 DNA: TGTGCCAGCACCGAAAGGACAGGTTTGCGTCCAGATACGCAGTATTTT; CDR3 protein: CASTERTGLRPDTQYF
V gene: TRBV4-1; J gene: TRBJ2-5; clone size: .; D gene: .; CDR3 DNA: TGCGCCAGCAGCCAACAAGTGGGCAGGGGTAACCAAGAGACCCAGTACTTC; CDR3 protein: CASSQQVGRGNQETQYF
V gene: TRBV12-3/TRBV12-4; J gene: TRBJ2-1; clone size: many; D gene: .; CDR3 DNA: TGTGCCAGCAGAAGGGACTCGGAGCAGTTCTTC; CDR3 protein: CASRRDSEQFF
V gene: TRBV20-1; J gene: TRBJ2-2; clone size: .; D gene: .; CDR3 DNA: TGCAGTGCTATTAGGCCTTATGGGAACACCGGGGAGCTGTTTTTT; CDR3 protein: CSAIRPYGNTGELFF
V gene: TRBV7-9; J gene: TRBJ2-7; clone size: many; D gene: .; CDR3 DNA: TGTGCCAGCACCCGAGGCGGTACCGTCTACGAGCAGTACTTC; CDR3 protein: CASTRGGTVYEQYF
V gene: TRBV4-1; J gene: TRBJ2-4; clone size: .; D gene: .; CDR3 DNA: TGCGCCAGCAACCAAAAAACGTCTTTCACTTCCGAGGCCAAAAACATTCAGTACTTC; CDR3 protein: CASNQKTSFTSEAKNIQYF
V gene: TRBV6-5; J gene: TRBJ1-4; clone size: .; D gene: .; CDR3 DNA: TGTGCCAGCAGTTACTCCCGGGGTGCAACTAATGAAAAACTGTTTTTT; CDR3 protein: CASSYSRGATNEKLFF
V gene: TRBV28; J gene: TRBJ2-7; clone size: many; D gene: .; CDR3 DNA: TGTGCCAGCAGGGACACCCGGAGAGGCACCTACGAGCAGTACTTC; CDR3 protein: CASRDTRRGTYEQYF
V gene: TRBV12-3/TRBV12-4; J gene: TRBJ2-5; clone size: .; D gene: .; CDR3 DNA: TGTGCCAGCAGTTTATTGGACAGCCAAGAGACCCAGTACTTC; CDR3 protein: CASSLLDSQETQYF
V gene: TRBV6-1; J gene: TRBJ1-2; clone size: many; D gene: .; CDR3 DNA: TGTGTCAGCAGTGAAGTCAGGAGCACTACCTACTCTAACTATGGCTACACCTTC; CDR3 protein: CVSSEVRSTTYSNYGYTF
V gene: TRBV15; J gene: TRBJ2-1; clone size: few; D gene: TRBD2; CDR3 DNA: TGTGCCACCAGCAGAGATCCCCAGCGGGAGAGCGAGTTCTTC; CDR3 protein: CATSRDPQRESEFF
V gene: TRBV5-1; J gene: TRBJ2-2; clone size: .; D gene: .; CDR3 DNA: TGCGCCAGCAGCTTGGGAGACGCCTGGAACACCGGGGAGCTGTTTTTT; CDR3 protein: CASSLGDAWNTGELFF
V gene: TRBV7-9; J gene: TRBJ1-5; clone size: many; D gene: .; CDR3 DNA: TGTGCCAGCAGCTTAGAGGGGGTTAGCAATCAGCCCCAGCATTTT; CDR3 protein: CASSLEGVSNQPQHF
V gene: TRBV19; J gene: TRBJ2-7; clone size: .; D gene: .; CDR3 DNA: TGTGCCAGCGCTCCCGGGACACCATACGAGCAGTACTTC; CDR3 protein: CASAPGTPYEQYF
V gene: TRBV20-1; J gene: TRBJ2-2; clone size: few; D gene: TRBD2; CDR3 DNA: TGCAGTGCGACGACTAGCGGGGGGAACACCGGGGAGCTGTTTTTT; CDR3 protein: CSATTSGGNTGELFF
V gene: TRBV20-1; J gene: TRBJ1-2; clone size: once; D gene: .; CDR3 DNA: TGCAGTGCAATAGGGCGGAGGATTAACTATGGCTACACCTTC; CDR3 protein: CSAIGRRINYGYTF
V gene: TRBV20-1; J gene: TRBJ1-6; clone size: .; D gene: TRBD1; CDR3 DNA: TGCAGTGCCAGAGGGACAGTAAATTCACCCCTCCACTTT; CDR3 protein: CSARGTVNSPLHF
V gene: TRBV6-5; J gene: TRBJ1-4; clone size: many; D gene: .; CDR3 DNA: TGTGCCAGCAGCCCCATAGTGGCCGGAGAAAAACTGTTTTTT; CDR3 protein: CASSPIVAGEKLFF
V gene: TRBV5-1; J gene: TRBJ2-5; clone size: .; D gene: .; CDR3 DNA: TGCGCCAGCAGTACGAGAGACGGAGAGACCCAGTACTTC; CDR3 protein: CASSTRDGETQYF
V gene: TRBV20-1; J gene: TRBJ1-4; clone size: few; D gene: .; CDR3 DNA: TGCAGTGCTAGAGATACCCAGTGCTCTAACGAAAAACTGTTTTTT; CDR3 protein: CSARDTQCSNEKLFF
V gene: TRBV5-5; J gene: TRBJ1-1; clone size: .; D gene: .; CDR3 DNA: TGTGCCAGCAGCTCCCTGATGAACACTGAAGCTTTCTTT; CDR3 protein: CASSSLMNTEAFF
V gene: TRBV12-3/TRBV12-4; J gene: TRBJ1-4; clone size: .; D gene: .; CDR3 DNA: TGTGCCAGCAGTTTGTCACAGGGCCGTGAAAAACTGTTTTTT; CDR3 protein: CASSLSQGREKLFF
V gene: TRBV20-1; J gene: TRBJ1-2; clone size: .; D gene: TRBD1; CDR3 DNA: TGCAGGGCTGGGACAGGAGACTATGGCTACACCTTC; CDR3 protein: CRAGTGDYGYTF
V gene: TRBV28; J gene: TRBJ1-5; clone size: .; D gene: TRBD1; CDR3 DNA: TGTGCCAGCAGTCCCTCGACAGGGACTCAGCCCCAGCATTTT; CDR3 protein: CASSPSTGTQPQHF
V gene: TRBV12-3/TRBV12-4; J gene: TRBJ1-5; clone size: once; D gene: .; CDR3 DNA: TGTGCCAGCAGTTTAAAAGCGGACAATCAGCCCCAGCATTTT; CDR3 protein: CASSLKADNQPQHF
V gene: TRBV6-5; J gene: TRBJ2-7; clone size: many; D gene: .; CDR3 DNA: TGTGCCAGCGCAATCGCCTTGGGGCGGTTGGCTATCGAGCAGTACTTC; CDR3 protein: CASAIALGRLAIEQYF
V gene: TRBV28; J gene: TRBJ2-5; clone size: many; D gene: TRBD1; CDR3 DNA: TGTGCCAGCAGTTTGAACGGGATGACAGGGATTCGGGAGACCCAGTACTTC; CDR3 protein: CASSLNGMTGIRETQYF
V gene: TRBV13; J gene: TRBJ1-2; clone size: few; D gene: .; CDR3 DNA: TGTGCCAGCAGGAGGACTAACTATGGCTACACCTTC; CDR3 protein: CASRRTNYGYTF
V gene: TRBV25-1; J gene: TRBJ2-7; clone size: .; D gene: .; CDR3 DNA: TGTGCCAGCAGTGAAATGCACGAGCAGTACTTC; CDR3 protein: CASSEMHEQYF
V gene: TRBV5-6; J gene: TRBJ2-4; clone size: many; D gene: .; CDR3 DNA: TGTGCCAGCAGCTTGGAGATGCTCAAAAACATTCAGTACTTC; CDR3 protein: CASSLEMLKNIQYF
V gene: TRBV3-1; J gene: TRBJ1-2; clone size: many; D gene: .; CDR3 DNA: TGTGCCAGCAGCCAAGACCCGGGGACCTATGGCTACACCTTC; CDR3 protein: CASSQDPGTYGYTF
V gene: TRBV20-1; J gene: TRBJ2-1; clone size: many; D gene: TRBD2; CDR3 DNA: TGCAGTGCCACTACTAGCGGGAGTTTCAATGAGCAGTTCTTC; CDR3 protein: CSATTSGSFNEQFF
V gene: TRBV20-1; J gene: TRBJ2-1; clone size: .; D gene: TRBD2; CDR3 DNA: TGCAGTGCCCTGCCACTAGCGAACTACAATGAGCAGTTCTTC; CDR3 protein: CSALPLANYNEQFF
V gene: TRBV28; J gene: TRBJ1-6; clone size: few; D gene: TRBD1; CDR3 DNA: TGTGCCAGCAGGACAGGGAGGAATTCACCCCTCCACTTT; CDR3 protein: CASRTGRNSPLHF
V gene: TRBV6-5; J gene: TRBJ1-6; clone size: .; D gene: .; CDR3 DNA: TGTGCCAGCAGTTTTGAAGGGGGTTACTCACCCCTCCACTTT; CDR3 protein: CASSFEGGYSPLHF
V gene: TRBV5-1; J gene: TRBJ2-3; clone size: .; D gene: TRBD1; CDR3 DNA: TGCGCCAGCAGCTACGGACAGGGGGCGCATGGAGGCACAGATACGCAGTATTTT; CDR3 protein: CASSYGQGAHGGTDTQYF
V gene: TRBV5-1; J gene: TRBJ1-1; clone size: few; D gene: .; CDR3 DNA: TGCGCCAGCAGCTTGGGGCGGGAGGGGCGCGCTGCTTTCTTT; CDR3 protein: CASSLGREGRAAFF
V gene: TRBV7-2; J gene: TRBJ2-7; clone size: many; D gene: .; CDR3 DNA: TGTGCCAGCAGCTTAGATCCAGCGGGCAGCTCCTACGAGCAGTACTTC; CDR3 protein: CASSLDPAGSSYEQYF
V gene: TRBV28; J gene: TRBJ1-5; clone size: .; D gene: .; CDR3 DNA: TGTGCCAGCTCGGGGTATAGCAATCAGCCCCAGCATTTT; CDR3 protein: CASSGYSNQPQHF
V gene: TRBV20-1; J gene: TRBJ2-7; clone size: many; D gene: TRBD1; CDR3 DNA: TGCAGTGCTAGAGACTCAACAGGGGCGAAGAACTACGAGCAGTACTTC; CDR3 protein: CSARDSTGAKNYEQYF
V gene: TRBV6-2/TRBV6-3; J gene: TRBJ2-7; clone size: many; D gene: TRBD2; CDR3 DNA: TGTGCCAGCAGTTACAGCGGGAGGCAGTCCGCCGAGCAGTACTTC; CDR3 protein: CASSYSGRQSAEQYF
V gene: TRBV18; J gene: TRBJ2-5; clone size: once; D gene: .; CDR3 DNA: TGTGCCAGCTCACCCCCGGGACTCGTGGAGACCCAGTACTTC; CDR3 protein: CASSPPGLVETQYF
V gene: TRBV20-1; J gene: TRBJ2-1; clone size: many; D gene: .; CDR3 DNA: TGCAGTGCTTCACGGGGGTCCGCTAGCAATGAGCAGTTCTTC; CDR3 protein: CSASRGSASNEQFF
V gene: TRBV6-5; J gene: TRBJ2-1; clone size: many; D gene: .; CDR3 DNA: TGTGCCAGCAGACGAACAGGGTACAATGAGCAGTTCTTC; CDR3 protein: CASRRTGYNEQFF
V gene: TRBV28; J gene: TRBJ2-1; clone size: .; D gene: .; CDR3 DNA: TGTGCCAGCAGTTTATGGACTGAACCCAATGAGCAGTTCTTC; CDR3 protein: CASSLWTEPNEQFF
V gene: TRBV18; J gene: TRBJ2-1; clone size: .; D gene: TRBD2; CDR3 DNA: TGTGCCAGCTCACCCCAGACTAGCGGGTACAATGAGCAGTTCTTC; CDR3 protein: CASSPQTSGYNEQFF
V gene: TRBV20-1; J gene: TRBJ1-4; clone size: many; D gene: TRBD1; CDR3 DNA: TGCAGTGCTACAGAAACTCACAGGGGCGAAAAACTGTTTTTT; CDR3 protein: CSATETHRGEKLFF
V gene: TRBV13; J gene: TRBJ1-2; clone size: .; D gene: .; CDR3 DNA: TGTGCCAGCAGCGACCACATCGGGGGCCCTAACTATGGCTACACCTTC; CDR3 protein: CASSDHIGGPNYGYTF
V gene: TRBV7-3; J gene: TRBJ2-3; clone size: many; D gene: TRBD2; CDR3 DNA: TGTGCCAGCAGCTTTACTAGCGGCACAGATACGCAGTATTTT; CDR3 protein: CASSFTSGTDTQYF
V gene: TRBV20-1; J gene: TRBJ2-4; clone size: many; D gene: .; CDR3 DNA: TGCAGTGCTAGAGCGCCTACCAAAAACATTCAGTACTTC; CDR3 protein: CSARAPTKNIQYF